This TCR beta chain was profiled in a study of CD8 T cells in ankylosing spondylitis. Study-wide findings and caveats: It appeared that ankylosing spondylitis blood was characterized by a TCR beta motif of several highly homologous variants.

The V segment lost 4 bases and the J segment 3 bases; nucleotides outside the gene matches: 9. Germline CDR1 SGDLS, CDR2 YYNGEE. CDR3 length: 15 residues. A remark on this clonotype: The antigen is unknown.

Construction of TCR beta libraries was performed using quantitative 5'-RACE with molecular barcodes. TCRdb ran MiXCR on the 5' RACE reads and lists one entry per CDR3 protein. The table has approximately 150,000 distinct CDR3 sequences, around a tenth seen once. This TCR came from a female donor with ankylosing spondylitis or in good health (not recorded which). This chain uses TRBV9 with TRBJ1-2, with 7 bases matching TRBD1. The sequenced sample consisted of blood, either unsorted or a sorted T cell fraction (not recorded which). CDR3 DNA: TGTGCCAGCAGCCAAGGACAGGCCCTTTACTATGGCTACACCTTC. As protein: CASSQGQALYYGYTF. The whole variable domain, filled in from reference TRBV9 and TRBJ1-2, reads DSGVTQTPKHLITATGQRVTLRCSPRSGDLSVYWYQQSLDQGLQFLIQYYNGEERAKGNILERFSAQQFPDLHSELNLSSLELGDSALYFCASSQGQALYYGYTFGSGTRLTVV.